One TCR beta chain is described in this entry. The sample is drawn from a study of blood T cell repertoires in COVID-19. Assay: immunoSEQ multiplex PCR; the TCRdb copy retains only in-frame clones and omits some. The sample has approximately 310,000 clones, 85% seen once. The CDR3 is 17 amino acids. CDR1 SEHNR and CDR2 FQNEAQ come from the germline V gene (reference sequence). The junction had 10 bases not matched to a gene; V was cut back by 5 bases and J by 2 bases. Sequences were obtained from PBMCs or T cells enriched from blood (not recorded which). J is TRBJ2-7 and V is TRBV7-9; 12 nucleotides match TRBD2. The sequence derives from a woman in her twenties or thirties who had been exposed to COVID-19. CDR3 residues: CASSPTSGSMSPYEQYF. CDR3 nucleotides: TGTGCCAGCAGCCCGACTAGCGGGAGTATGTCACCCTACGAGCAGTACTTC.